This record looks at one TCR beta chain sequence and its context. This clonotype was observed a few times. The clone's antigen remains unknown. No base qualities exist here, and no much larger clone lies one base off it. The approximately 39 donors, aged roughly 6 to 95 years, were systemically healthy Caucasian individuals from Russia. Each donor gave roughly 9.5 milliliters of peripheral blood, collected into EDTA-treated Vacutainer tubes. Ficoll-Paque density-gradient centrifugation was used to isolate PBMCs, with at least 6 million per sample. Trizol reagent was used to extract total RNA from PBMCs, with at least 5.5 micrograms per sample. The percentages of naive CD45RAhigh/CD27high T cells were determined by flow cytometry on a PBMC aliquot from every donor. The data stem from a study of blood T cells in healthy people across ages (dated by TCRdb to the mid-2010s). Background for the entire study: Template switching captured roughly one uniquely barcoded TCR beta cDNA molecule per two T cells in model experiments. To track age-related changes in TCR beta repertoire diversity, the study relied on deep sequencing normalized with unique cDNA molecular identifiers. The donors were divided into four age groups: young (average around 17 years), middle-aged (about 40), aged (62) and long-lived (about 80). To avoid experimental bias, donors of different ages were spread randomly across the sequencing lanes. For two donors (one aged 18 to 30 and one aged 80 or older), the study analyzed two additional independent replicas of 1 million unique cDNA reads from the same blood draw. Paper-wide results and their limitations: Compared with the aged group, the long-lived group had more naive CD4+ T cells, fewer expanded clones and increased TCR diversity, a pattern suggesting age selection. Observed TCR beta diversity per million T cells fell roughly linearly with age, and a significant reduction was already apparent by age about 38. Estimates of total diversity based on one million sequenced T cells were regarded as lower bounds and as underestimates. There was a strong correlation between observed TCR beta diversity and the percentage of naive T cells measured by flow cytometry. Since profiling was done on bulk unsorted PBMCs, naive and antigen-experienced compartments could not be conclusively compared. Because donor CMV infection status was unknown, age-related changes in expanded clonotypes were potentially confounded.

Taken from the germline V gene, the CDR1 and CDR2 loops are MNHEY and SVGEGT. V is shortened by 7 bases, J by 2 bases, and the region joining them spans 13 bases. CDR3 length: 14 amino acids, cysteine to phenylalanine. The kept DNA is CDR3 alone, 42 bases in frame from the first base. Library preparation employed 5' RACE. Sequencer: Illumina HiSeq 2500. A second PCR of about 6 to 11 cycles was run with a J-beta primer mix and a sample-barcoded 5' primer. Each TCR beta cDNA molecule received a unique molecular identifier from a template-switch 5' adaptor carrying 12 random nucleotides. Each sample yielded at least 3 million CDR3-containing paired-end reads. First-strand cDNA synthesis was performed from all RNA using the Mint cDNA synthesis kit, with priming by a TRBC-specific oligonucleotide. After uracil-DNA glycosylase treatment, a first 18-cycle PCR used universal primers M1SS and BC2_uni_R on all cDNA. In the original analysis: For normalization, 1 million high-quality reads, each with a distinct molecular identifier, were randomly selected from each sample. Instead of being binned into consensus sequences, reads that shared molecular identifiers were thrown out. MiTCR, set to a Q25 quality threshold and the strictest error-elimination algorithm, was used for CDR3 identification, clonotype clustering and error correction. A nonparametric unseen species model with Euler transformation was used to estimate a lower bound on total TCR beta diversity. The public reads were reprocessed in TCRdb via fastp at Q25 and MiXCR, keeping in-frame beta chains. Rows matching on CDR3 protein sequence are summarized as one entry with the most common DNA and genes. Clone size and V and J calls follow TCRdb, not the original study. The sample table lists 1.5 million to 1.9 million distinct CDR3 sequences, approximately 42% of them with a count of one. The leading ten clones occupy about 4.1% of the sample.

This TCR came from a woman younger than 30 in good health. Recombination linked TRBV6-2 or TRBV6-3 to TRBJ2-3; a tentative D call is TRBD1 (5 bases match). Sequenced sample: blood. At the DNA level, the sequence is TGTGCCAGCATCCCAGGGCCACCCACAGATACGCAGTATTTT. Translated, this is CASIPGPPTDTQYF.